Below are 31 T cell receptor beta chains sequenced from a single sample in a study of blood T cells in healthy people across ages (dated by TCRdb to between 2014 and 2016). The library was produced with 5' RACE. Reads for this sample came from an Illumina HiSeq 2500. A second PCR of roughly 6 to 12 cycles was run with a J-beta primer mix and a sample-barcoded 5' primer. Using fastp trimming at Q25 and MiXCR clonotype assembly, TCRdb reanalyzed the public sequencing data and kept in-frame beta chains. Duplicate CDR3 protein sequences are folded into a single record with the most common DNA and genes. This sample holds 550,000 to 700,000 distinct CDR3 sequences; 27% were observed only once. The ten largest clones capture about a fifth of the sample. The sequenced sample was blood. The receptor set was obtained from a woman in her 70s in good health.

The table lists this clonotype with a few counts. The rearrangement links TRBV18 to TRBJ2-5; D is perhaps TRBD1 (6 bases). The germline V and J ends were trimmed by 3 bases and 0 bases, with 14 bases remaining between them. In germline, CDR1 is KGHSH, CDR2 LQKENI. The CDR3 covers 16 residues. The CDR3 nucleotides read TGTGCCAGCTCACCTGGGGGCTCACCGTACCAAGAGACCCAGTACTTC. Protein sequence: CASSPGGSPYQETQYF.

The CDR3 reads CSVITGGVNSPLHF. The CDR3 nucleotides read TGCAGTGTTATAACGGGCGGTGTGAATTCACCCCTCCACTTT. The V call is TRBV20-1, the J call TRBJ1-6; D remains ambiguous. Trimming took 7 bases from V and 7 from J, leaving 17 bases between them. CDR1 and CDR2 from the germline V gene are DFQATT and SNEGSKA (reference sequence). The CDR3 covers 14 residues.

J is TRBJ1-2 and V is TRBV7-9; 9 bases align to TRBD1. CDR3 length equals 15 residues. Trimming cost V 5 bases and J 3 bases; bases outside gene matches: 7. Germline loops: CDR1 SEHNR, CDR2 FQNEAQ (reference sequence). The CDR3 DNA reads TGTGCCAGCAGCCCAGAGGGACAGGGAGACTATGGCTACACCTTC. This gives the protein CASSPEGQGDYGYTF.

V and J are TRBV5-1 and TRBJ2-1; 10 nucleotides line up with TRBD1. From germline, CDR1 is SGHRS and CDR2 YFSETQ. Unmatched junction bases numbered 9, after V lost 4 bases and J lost 5 bases. This CDR3 region has 16 residues. The CDR3 loop is CASSLRPGTGDNEQFF. As DNA, the CDR3 is TGCGCCAGCAGCCTACGTCCCGGGACAGGGGACAATGAGCAGTTCTTC.

The J gene is TRBJ2-5, the V gene TRBV29-1; D ambiguous. V was pared by 2 bases and J by 1 base, with 14 bases between. Looked up from germline, CDR1 is SQVTM and CDR2 is ANQGSEA. This CDR3 comprises 15 residues. CDR3 nucleotides: TGCAGCGTTGAAAGGAAGGGCATTGCCCAAGAGACCCAGTACTTC. Its translation: CSVERKGIAQETQYF. The full variable domain, rest sourced from reference TRBV29-1 and TRBJ2-5, is SAVISQKPSRDICQRGTSLTIQCQVDSQVTMMFWYRQQPGQSLTLIATANQGSEATYESGFVIDKFPISRPNLTFSTLTVSNMSPEDSSIYLCSVERKGIAQETQYFGPGTRLLVL.

There are a few counts of this clonotype. The V call is TRBV11-2, the J call TRBJ2-7; TRBD1 is a possible D gene (5 bases). Germline-derived CDR1 and CDR2 are SGHAT and FQNNGV. Trimming stripped 5 bases from V and 4 bases from J, with 18 bases between. The CDR3 loop spans 15 amino acids. The CDR3 here is CASSQGPSRLYEQYF. Here the CDR3 DNA reads TGTGCCAGCAGCCAGGGCCCCTCAAGGCTATACGAGCAGTACTTC.

This clonotype has only a few counts. This chain links TRBV29-1 with TRBJ1-4; D ambiguous. The ends were cut back, 5 bases at V and 2 bases at J, with 6 bases in the middle. The CDR3 loop spans 12 amino acids. Germline lookup yields CDR1 SQVTM and CDR2 ANQGSEA. The CDR3 sequence is CSVTYTNEKLFF. For the CDR3, the DNA is TGCAGCGTTACATATACTAATGAAAAACTGTTTTTT.

With regard to this clonotype: At one end, the junction sequence differs from germline, possibly due to a read error. V is TRBV7-7 and J is TRBJ2-5; D unclear. CDR3 length equals 14 residues. Germline values: CDR1 SSHAT, CDR2 FNYEAQ (reference sequence). The CDR3 protein is CASSLYRGLETQYF. CDR3 bases: TGTGCTAGCAGCTTATATAGAGGCCTAGAGACCCAGTACTTC.

This clonotype has only a few counts. V and J are TRBV7-2 and TRBJ1-6, with 7 bases lining up with TRBD1. Germline V gene data show CDR1 as SGHTA and CDR2 as FQGNSA. The V segment lost 5 bases and the J segment 10 bases; nucleotides outside the gene matches: 5. The CDR3 is 13 residues long. CDR3 amino acids: CASSPGGESPLHF. The CDR3 bases are TGTGCCAGCAGCCCAGGGGGGGAATCACCCCTCCACTTT.

This rearrangement joins TRBV10-3 to TRBJ2-7, with TRBD1 as a possible D gene (5 bases). Germline values: CDR1 ENHRY, CDR2 SYGVKD. The CDR3 extends over 15 amino acids. The germline V and J ends were trimmed by 4 bases and 0 bases, with 13 bases remaining between them. CDR3: CAISVRQTSSYEQYF. CDR3 in DNA: TGTGCCATCAGTGTTCGACAGACCAGCTCCTACGAGCAGTACTTC.

The sample holds a few counts of this clonotype. CDR3 DNA: TGCAGCGTTCGAGGACAGGGGGCACTCGGAGCTTTCTTT. Translation gives CSVRGQGALGAFF. The chain employs TRBV29-1 and TRBJ1-1; TRBD1 aligns across 11 bases. The germline V gene has CDR1 SQVTM and CDR2 ANQGSEA. Germline trimming cut 5 bases from V and 10 bases from J; bases unmatched to any gene: 9. This CDR3 region has 13 residues.

Points on this clonotype: In this CDR3 the conserved last residue, phenylalanine or tryptophan, is missing, so a read error is likely. The DNA is omitted, as the CDR3 cannot be located on it reliably, and the CDR3 follows TCRdb's listing. V usage is TRBV9 and J usage is TRBJ1-1; TRBD1 is the table's D call, not checked against the DNA. From its first to its last residue, the CDR3 has 12 amino acids. Germline loops: CDR1 SGDLS, CDR2 YYNGEE. The CDR3 loop is CASSPGGRVPFS.

The gene calls are TRBV4-3 and TRBJ2-1, with 8 nucleotides matching TRBD2. The junction had 16 bases not matched to a gene; V was cut back by 0 bases and J by 0 bases. CDR1 and CDR2 from the germline V gene are LGHNA and YSLEER. The CDR3 contains 21 residues. Here the CDR3 reads CASSQDGTGTSRASSYNEQFF. The CDR3 nucleotides read TGCGCCAGCAGCCAAGATGGGACGGGGACTAGTCGTGCGAGCTCCTACAATGAGCAGTTCTTC.

The table lists this clonotype with a few counts. The chain links TRBV4-3 to TRBJ1-3, with TRBD1 as a possible D gene (5 bases). This CDR3 is built from 20 residues. CDR1 and CDR2 (germline): LGHNA, YSLEER. Trimming removed 0 bases from V and 0 bases from J, with 21 bases in between. The CDR3 nucleotides are TGCGCCAGCAGCCAAGATTCGACCGGCCCGCGGGGCCTCTCTGGAAACACCATATATTTT. Its translation is CASSQDSTGPRGLSGNTIYF.

This clonotype has a handful of counts. This sequence may be a read error, since a much larger clone differs from it by one base. V gene TRBV5-1 combines with J gene TRBJ2-5; D ambiguous. CDR1 and CDR2 from the germline V gene are SGHRS and YFSETQ. This CDR3 spans 14 amino acids. CDR3: CASSLAQIQETQCF. In DNA, the CDR3 is TGCGCCAGCAGCCTTGCGCAGATCCAAGAGACCCAGTGCTTC.

The J gene is TRBJ1-3, the V gene TRBV9, with TRBD1 matching 7 bases. This CDR3 is built from 12 residues. Per germline, CDR1 SGDLS and CDR2 YYNGEE. V was clipped by 7 bases and J by 4 bases; unmatched bases: 2. The CDR3 loop is CASRDRGNTIYF. The CDR3 DNA reads TGTGCCAGCCGGGACAGAGGAAACACCATATATTTT.

CDR3 sequence reads: CASSVREGTSGASSYNEQFF. As DNA, the CDR3 is TGTGCCAGCAGCGTCAGGGAGGGGACTAGCGGGGCTAGCTCCTACAATGAGCAGTTCTTC. The chain has TRBV9 and TRBJ2-1; 13 bases agree with TRBD2. This CDR3 is built from 20 residues. Germline V lookup: CDR1 SGDLS, CDR2 YYNGEE. V trimming: 2 bases; J trimming: 0 bases; junction bases outside the gene matches: 11.

The sample holds a few counts of this clonotype. This chain joins TRBV27 and TRBJ1-2; TRBD1 is a possible D gene (6 bases). Germline lookup yields CDR1 MNHEY and CDR2 SMNVEV (reference sequence). V lost 2 bases, J lost 1 base, and 11 bases lay in between. The CDR3 has 15 residues. CDR3 residues: CASSLNRDINYGYTF. Here the CDR3 DNA reads TGTGCCAGCAGTTTAAACCGGGACATTAACTATGGCTACACCTTC.

Only a few counts were recorded for this clonotype. The V call is TRBV4-3, the J call TRBJ2-7; 7 nucleotides line up with TRBD1. CDR3 size: 17 residues. Germline CDR1 reads LGHNA; CDR2 reads YSLEER. With V trimmed by 0 bases and J by 4 bases, 12 bases remained unmatched. The CDR3 loop is CASSQDTWPGGSYEQYF. The CDR3 bases are TGCGCCAGCAGCCAAGATACGTGGCCAGGGGGTTCGTACGAGCAGTACTTC.

This clonotype was picked up a small number of times. Mismatch with germline at one junction end may stem from a read error. The rearrangement joins TRBV29-1 to TRBJ2-6; TRBD1 matches at 7 bases. Germline CDR1 reads SQVTM; CDR2 reads ANQGSEA. The CDR3 contains 13 residues. In DNA, the CDR3 is TGCAGCGTCGGGACAGCTGGGGCCATCGTCCTGACTTTC. Translating it yields CSVGTAGAIVLTF.

This clonotype was recorded a few times. The rearrangement uses TRBV4-3 and TRBJ2-2; no clear D gene. This CDR3 has 15 residues. CDR1 LGHNA and CDR2 YSLEER come from the germline V gene. The ends were cut back, 1 base at V and 6 bases at J, with 12 bases in the middle. For the CDR3, the DNA is TGCGCCAGCAGCCAAGCTCTCAGTGGGTCCGGGGAGCTGTTTTTT. It encodes CASSQALSGSGELFF.

The chain combines TRBV7-2 with TRBJ2-7, with 9 bases that match TRBD1. The CDR3 is 15 residues long. Germline CDR1 is SGHTA and CDR2 is FQGNSA. The ends lost 6 bases at V and 1 base at J; junction bases unmatched: 7. CDR3: CASRRDRDSSYEQYF. DNA for the CDR3: TGTGCCAGCAGGAGGGACAGGGACTCTTCCTACGAGCAGTACTTC.

This clonotype was seen a handful of times. The chain is built from TRBV5-5 and TRBJ1-1; D is ambiguous. The V and J ends lost 1 base and 1 base respectively, with 14 bases between them. The V gene's germline CDR1 is SGHKS and CDR2 YYEKEE (reference sequence). The CDR3 sequence is 16 residues long. This CDR3 reads CASSLSRRAQNTEAFF. CDR3 DNA sequence: TGTGCCAGCAGCTTGTCCCGACGGGCGCAGAACACTGAAGCTTTCTTT.

This chain joins TRBV12-3 or TRBV12-4 and TRBJ2-7; 8 bases align to TRBD2. With V trimmed by 3 bases and J by 0 bases, 4 bases remained unmatched. The CDR3 loop spans 15 amino acids. For the CDR3, the DNA is TGTGCCAGCAGTTTGGTTAGCGGGGCCTCCTACGAGCAGTACTTC. It translates to CASSLVSGASYEQYF.

The chain has TRBV5-1 and TRBJ2-3, with D possibly TRBD2 on 6 matching bases. V was pared by 0 bases and J by 1 base, with 9 bases between. Germline CDR1 SGHRS, CDR2 YFSETQ. This CDR3 has 15 residues. CDR3 in amino acids: CASSLAWGGTDTQYF. CDR3 in DNA: TGCGCCAGCAGCTTGGCCTGGGGGGGCACAGATACGCAGTATTTT.

This chain connects TRBV20-1 to TRBJ1-2; a possible D gene is TRBD1 (5 bases). V was clipped by 3 bases and J by 1 base, with 9 bases between them. There are 13 residues in the CDR3. CDR1 and CDR2 from the germline V gene are DFQATT and SNEGSKA (reference sequence). CDR3 loop: CSARGRGNYGYTF. CDR3 DNA sequence: TGCAGTGCTAGGGGACGGGGTAACTATGGCTACACCTTC.

CDR3 region: CSVVDPRNTEAFF. DNA of the CDR3: TGCAGCGTTGTCGACCCTCGGAACACTGAAGCTTTCTTT. The chain couples TRBV29-1 to TRBJ1-1; D gene uncertain. This CDR3 contains 13 residues. The germline V gene has CDR1 SQVTM and CDR2 ANQGSEA. V lost 4 bases, J lost 1 base, and 10 bases lay in between.

The J gene is TRBJ2-1, the V gene TRBV7-2; 8 bases line up with TRBD2. Per germline, CDR1 SGHTA and CDR2 FQGNSA. This CDR3 is 15 amino acids long. V was clipped by 1 base and J by 2 bases; unmatched bases: 1. The CDR3 is CASSLVSGAYNEQFF. CDR3 bases: TGTGCCAGCAGCTTAGTTAGCGGGGCCTACAATGAGCAGTTCTTC.

This clonotype was observed a few times. The chain has TRBV20-1 and TRBJ2-7; D is undetermined. The length of the CDR3 is 11 residues. Germline V gives CDR1 DFQATT, CDR2 SNEGSKA (reference sequence). Trimming cost V 1 base and J 11 bases, with 12 bases left between them. This chain's CDR3 is CSARGLVDEYF. CDR3 in DNA: TGCAGTGCTAGAGGTCTGGTCGACGAGTACTTC.

This clonotype has more than one count but fewer than ten. J is TRBJ2-1 and V is TRBV6-2 or TRBV6-3; TRBD1 might be the D (6 bases). The V gene lost 2 bases and the J gene lost 6 bases, with 8 bases spanning the gap. The CDR3 consists of 13 residues. Germline CDR1 MNHEY, CDR2 SVGEGT. The CDR3 sequence: CASSYGRGNEQFF. Here the CDR3 DNA reads TGTGCCAGCAGTTACGGCAGGGGCAATGAGCAGTTCTTC.

The chain links TRBV5-1 to TRBJ2-1, with D possibly being TRBD1 or TRBD2 (5 bases each). V lost 0 bases, J lost 2 bases, and 9 bases lay in between. CDR3 length: 15 residues. Germline V gene sequence: CDR1 SGHRS, CDR2 YFSETQ. The CDR3 DNA reads as TGCGCCAGCAGCTTGGTTGGGGACGCCTACAATGAGCAGTTCTTC. Its translation is CASSLVGDAYNEQFF.